Presented here are 24 T cell receptor beta chains from one specimen sequenced in a study of shared clonotypes between healthy human individuals (dated by TCRdb to 2020 to 2022). The library was produced with the immunoSEQ multiplex PCR assay. What TCRdb holds here is the immuneACCESS table cut down to in-frame rearrangements. Part of the clones is not present; checked against another copy, under half of the missing clones reflect an unresolved V gene, and the others are unexplained. The sample yields 2.5 million or so clones; 90% to 95% were counted once. More than 0.12% of the sample is taken by the ten largest. The sample was naive CD4+ T cells sorted from blood. Reading the label with the study, this specimen's cell subset or site is: CD45RA+ positively selected. All receptors derive from a man younger than 30 in good health.

This sequence joins TRBV5-1 and TRBJ2-1; D gene unclear. Between the trimmed V and J ends, which lost 4 bases and 10 bases, there was a span of 12 bases. The CDR3 has 12 amino acids. Per the germline V gene, CDR1 is SGHRS and CDR2 is YFSETQ. CDR3 in DNA: TGCGCCAGCAGCCCCGACTTGACGGAGCAGTTCTTC. Amino acids: CASSPDLTEQFF.

The J gene is TRBJ2-6, the V gene TRBV6-5; the match to TRBD2 covers 7 bases. CDR1 is MNHEY and CDR2 is SVGAGI in the germline V gene. This CDR3 has 15 amino acids. V shed 8 bases and J 4 bases; nucleotides not matched to a gene: 8. This CDR3 is CASGRGSSGANVLTF. CDR3 DNA sequence: TGTGCCAGCGGGCGGGGGAGTTCAGGGGCCAACGTCCTGACTTTC.

V is TRBV4-2 and J is TRBJ2-4; 10 nucleotides match TRBD1. The junction had 9 bases not matched to a gene; V was cut back by 1 base and J by 3 bases. CDR1 LGHNA and CDR2 YNFKEQ come from the germline V gene. The CDR3 extends over 18 amino acids. The CDR3 is CASSQGLDRGVDKNIQYF. The CDR3 DNA reads as TGTGCCAGCAGCCAAGGCTTGGACAGGGGGGTAGACAAAAACATTCAGTACTTC.

The chain has TRBV28 and TRBJ2-7; 8 bases are shared with TRBD1. V shed 3 bases, J shed 6 bases, and the junction held 16 bases outside the gene matches. Germline-derived CDR1 and CDR2 are MDHEN and SYDVKM. This CDR3 contains 17 residues. CDR3 region: CASSFPPGFTGGAEQYF. CDR3 in DNA: TGTGCCAGCAGTTTCCCTCCGGGGTTCACAGGGGGTGCCGAGCAGTACTTC.

CDR3 nucleotide sequence: TGTGCCAGCAGCCGTAGGGACGGAACCTACGAGCAGTACTTC. Its translation: CASSRRDGTYEQYF. The genes are TRBV11-1 and TRBJ2-7; D might be TRBD1 or TRBD2, each matching 5 bases. Germline CDR1 and CDR2: SGHAT and FQDESV (reference sequence). V lost 5 bases to trimming and J lost 2 bases, with 13 bases between them. This CDR3 is 14 amino acids long.

This clone came up once. V and J are TRBV2 and TRBJ2-5; 9 bases fit TRBD1. Germline V gene data show CDR1 as SNHLY and CDR2 as FYNNEI. Germline trimming cut 7 bases from V and 7 bases from J; bases unmatched to any gene: 7. The CDR3 is 13 amino acids. CDR3 sequence: CASTRDREGTQYF. CDR3 coding DNA: TGTGCCAGCACCAGGGACAGGGAAGGGACCCAGTACTTC. Filled out from reference TRBV2 and TRBJ2-5, the complete variable domain reads EPEVTQTPSHQVTQMGQEVILRCVPISNHLYFYWYRQILGQKVEFLVSFYNNEISEKSEIFDDQFSVERPDGSNFTLKIRSTKLEDSAMYFCASTRDREGTQYFGPGTRLLVL.

Note on this clone: In the same sample, other DNA sequences code for this CDR3. The chain recombines TRBV28 with TRBJ1-1; 8 nucleotides agree with TRBD1. CDR1 is MDHEN and CDR2 is SYDVKM in the germline V gene. J lost 1 base, V lost 7 bases, and 8 bases had no gene match. The CDR3 has 15 residues. CDR3 in amino acids: CASTTGGTGNTEAFF. The CDR3 DNA reads as TGTGCCAGCACCACTGGTGGGACAGGGAACACTGAAGCTTTCTTT.

The chain couples TRBV29-1 to TRBJ1-1; D is unclear. Per germline, CDR1 SQVTM and CDR2 ANQGSEA. Trimming left V 0 bases short and J 6 bases short, with 5 bases between. The CDR3 covers 11 residues. The CDR3 nucleotides read TGCAGCGTTGAAGATTGGGCTGAAGCTTTCTTT. Translation: CSVEDWAEAFF.

The rearrangement uses TRBV11-2 and TRBJ2-7; D is possibly TRBD2 (6 bases). The CDR3 runs to 14 residues. V gave up 5 bases and J gave up 4 bases, with 15 bases separating them. Germline loops: CDR1 SGHAT, CDR2 FQNNGV. Here the CDR3 DNA reads TGTGCCAGCAGCCCACGCCCGGGGGAATACGAGCAGTACTTC. Protein product: CASSPRPGEYEQYF.

A remark on this clone: Other nucleotide sequences in the sample specify the same CDR3. The chain carries TRBV19 and TRBJ1-3; possibly TRBD1 for D (6 bases). Germline-derived CDR1 and CDR2 are LNHDA and SQIVND (reference sequence). The CDR3 sequence is 16 residues long. V lost 5 bases and J lost 0, with 14 bases in between. The CDR3 here is CASSRGQLISGNTIYF. CDR3 in DNA: TGTGCCAGTAGTCGTGGACAGTTGATCTCTGGAAACACCATATATTTT. Variable domain in full (rest from reference TRBV19 and TRBJ1-3): DGGITQSPKYLFRKEGQNVTLSCEQNLNHDAMYWYRQDPGQGLRLIYYSQIVNDFQKGDIAEGYSVSREKKESFPLTVTSAQKNPTAFYLCASSRGQLISGNTIYFGEGSWLTVV.

The rearrangement uses TRBV5-1 and TRBJ2-1; tentatively, D is TRBD1 or TRBD2 (5 bases each). Germline V CDR1 and CDR2: SGHRS, YFSETQ. Trimming pared 4 bases from V and 1 base from J, leaving 15 bases between. The CDR3 is 16 residues long. CDR3: CASSPAGGGSYNEQFF. The CDR3 bases are TGCGCCAGCAGCCCCGCCGGTGGGGGATCCTACAATGAGCAGTTCTTC.

The V gene is TRBV18, the J gene TRBJ2-2; possible D gene TRBD1, 5 bases. The V and J ends lost 4 bases and 2 bases respectively, with 17 bases between them. The CDR3 has 17 residues. Germline V gives CDR1 KGHSH, CDR2 LQKENI. CDR3 residues: CASSLRTSIRNTGELFF. Here the CDR3 DNA reads TGTGCCAGCTCACTACGGACATCGATTAGAAACACCGGGGAGCTGTTTTTT.

The chain is built from TRBV10-2 and TRBJ2-3; no definite D call. Germline assignment: CDR1 WSHSY and CDR2 SAAADI. The CDR3 sequence is 15 residues long. V shed 2 bases and J shed 0 bases, with 9 bases lying between them. The DNA for the CDR3 is TGCGCCAGCAGTGAGGAGGCGACTAGCACAGATACGCAGTATTTT. Translating gives CASSEEATSTDTQYF.

This chain connects TRBV11-2 to TRBJ1-1, with 8 nucleotides matching TRBD1. The CDR3 is 15 residues long. CDR1 and CDR2 (germline): SGHAT, FQNNGV. Trimming cost V 1 base and J 3 bases; bases outside gene matches: 4. The CDR3 DNA follows: TGTGCCAGCAGCTTAGGCAGGGGGCTTTACACTGAAGCTTTCTTT. Residues: CASSLGRGLYTEAFF. The entire variable domain, with the rest obtained from reference TRBV11-2 and TRBJ1-1, is as follows: EAGVAQSPRYKIIEKRQSVAFWCNPISGHATLYWYQQILGQGPKLLIQFQNNGVVDDSQLPKDRFSAERLKGVDSTLKIQPAKLEDSAVYLCASSLGRGLYTEAFFGQGTRLTVV.

The rearrangement joins TRBV25-1 to TRBJ2-2, with a weak D call TRBD1 (6 bases). V lost 6 bases and J lost 7, with 21 bases in between. Germline CDR1 is MGHDK and CDR2 is SYGVNS. CDR3 length equals 16 residues. CDR3 amino acids: CASRGSGAAASGELFF. CDR3 sequence (DNA): TGTGCCAGCAGGGGGTCAGGGGCAGCCGCGAGCGGGGAGCTGTTTTTT.

Regarding this clone: Additional DNA sequences in this sample encode the identical CDR3. V gene TRBV30 combines with J gene TRBJ2-5, with unresolved D. V was pared by 2 bases and J by 1 base, with 8 bases between. This CDR3 contains 13 residues. Germline V gene data show CDR1 as GTSNPN and CDR2 as SVGIG (reference sequence). As DNA, the CDR3 is TGTGCCTGGAGTCAAGGGCTCCAAGAGACCCAGTACTTC. Its translation is CAWSQGLQETQYF.

The chain employs TRBV5-6 and TRBJ2-3; TRBD2 might be the D (5 bases). In germline, CDR1 is SGHDT, CDR2 YYEEEE. Trimming stripped 1 base from V and 1 base from J, with 13 bases between. The CDR3 contains 16 residues. The CDR3 bases are TGTGCCAGCAGCTTGAGGGTGTTAGCGCGCACAGATACGCAGTATTTT. Translated, it gives CASSLRVLARTDTQYF.

V gene TRBV2 combines with J gene TRBJ2-7, with 10 positions matching TRBD1. V lost 6 bases, J lost 3 bases, and 5 bases stayed unmatched. This CDR3 comprises 14 residues. CDR1 and CDR2 (germline): SNHLY, FYNNEI. CDR3: CASRTGTGVYEQYF. The CDR3, as DNA: TGTGCCAGCAGGACCGGGACAGGGGTCTACGAGCAGTACTTC.

V is TRBV19 and J is TRBJ1-4, with D tentatively TRBD1 (6 bases). The CDR3 runs 15 residues. Trimming took off 7 bases at V and 7 bases at J, with 19 bases between the two ends. CDR1 and CDR2 (germline): LNHDA, SQIVND (reference sequence). The CDR3 DNA reads TGTGCCAGTAACCCGAGTGGAGAGGGGGGTGAAAAACTGTTTTTT. Translating it yields CASNPSGEGGEKLFF.

The chain is built from TRBV5-6 and TRBJ2-7, with TRBD1 as a possible D gene (6 bases). CDR3 length equals 17 residues. Between the trimmed V and J ends, which lost 0 bases and 5 bases, there was a span of 21 bases. Germline V gives CDR1 SGHDT, CDR2 YYEEEE. CDR3 DNA sequence: TGTGCCAGCAGCTTGGGGGGGCAGGGATTGCGGTGGGACGAGCAGTACTTC. Translating gives CASSLGGQGLRWDEQYF.

The V call is TRBV7-3, the J call TRBJ1-1; D is undetermined. Germline CDR1 reads SGHTA; CDR2 reads FQGTGA. Trimming cost V 2 bases and J 0 bases, with 10 bases left between them. This CDR3 is built from 15 residues. The CDR3: CASSLQGDMNTEAFF. The CDR3 nucleotides read TGTGCCAGCAGCTTACAAGGAGATATGAACACTGAAGCTTTCTTT.

The CDR3 sequence is CASRRDRGLLETQYF. The CDR3 DNA is TGTGCCAGCAGGAGGGACAGGGGGCTGTTAGAGACCCAGTACTTC. The V gene is TRBV5-4, the J gene TRBJ2-5; 12 bases line up with TRBD1. The CDR3 loop spans 15 amino acids. The V and J ends lost 5 bases and 4 bases, in that order; junction bases with no gene match: 6. Per the germline V gene, CDR1 is SGHNT and CDR2 is YYREEE (reference sequence).

The CDR3 loop is CASQTGGGETQYF. CDR3 in DNA: TGTGCCAGCCAGACAGGAGGGGGAGAGACCCAGTACTTC. The J gene is TRBJ2-5, the V gene TRBV10-3; D may match TRBD1 or TRBD2 (6 bases each). Germline V gives CDR1 ENHRY, CDR2 SYGVKD. The CDR3 loop spans 13 amino acids. The V gene lost 10 bases and the J gene lost 4 bases, with 16 bases spanning the gap.

This chain connects TRBV5-1 to TRBJ1-3, with D tentatively TRBD1 (5 bases). Trimming pared 4 bases from V and 1 base from J, leaving 9 bases between. CDR1 and CDR2 from the germline V gene are SGHRS and YFSETQ. The CDR3 has 14 amino acids. CDR3 in DNA: TGCGCCAGCAGCCACCCAGGGTCTGGAAACACCATATATTTT. It translates to CASSHPGSGNTIYF.